The T cell receptor beta chain under discussion was sequenced for a study of patients and donors after allogeneic stem cell transplantation. In germline, CDR1 is LGHNA, CDR2 YSLEER. Trimming removed 0 bases from V and 3 bases from J, with 6 bases in between. The CDR3 loop spans 13 amino acids. TCRdb reprocessed the RT-PCR reads with MiXCR, giving one entry per CDR3 protein. The sample consists of some 1,300 distinct CDR3 sequences, 4.5% to 7% of them appearing once. Sequences were obtained from blood, either unsorted or a sorted T cell fraction (not recorded which). The source of this sequence is a human donor who was either an allogeneic HSCT recipient or a stem cell or donor lymphocyte infusion donor (not recorded which). It is not recorded whose cells these are; they may come from a transplant donor. V is TRBV4-3 and J is TRBJ2-7; D is uncertain. CDR3 residues: CASSQESGYEQYF. The DNA of the CDR3 is TGCGCCAGCAGCCAAGAGTCTGGCTACGAGCAGTACTTC.